Listed here are 25 T cell receptor beta chains from one sample, sequenced in a study of cytomegalovirus exposure and HLA in healthy donors. Use of 60 Vbeta and 13 Jbeta primers characterized the PCR. Clones were read by immunoSEQ multiplex PCR, and TCRdb kept only the in-frame ones, dropping some. This table has 150,000 to 200,000 clones, around three quarters appearing once. The sequenced material came from PBMCs. The origin of the receptors is a woman in her fifties or sixties in good health and CMV-seronegative.

The rearrangement joins TRBV15 to TRBJ2-7, with 13 nucleotides matching TRBD2. The V and J ends lost 1 base and 3 bases, in that order; junction bases with no gene match: 0. Germline V lookup: CDR1 LNHNV, CDR2 YYDKDF (reference sequence). The CDR3 is 15 residues long. CDR3 DNA: TGTGCCACCAGCAGAGGGACTAGCGGGAGCTACGAGCAGTACTTC. Its protein is CATSRGTSGSYEQYF.

This clone was found once. V and J are TRBV19 and TRBJ1-5; the match to TRBD1 covers 7 bases. V shed 10 bases and J 6 bases; nucleotides not matched to a gene: 15. The CDR3 runs 15 residues. Germline CDR1 reads LNHDA; CDR2 reads SQIVND (reference sequence). CDR3 DNA: TGTGCCACCAGCGAATCAGGGGGAAGGGGTCAGCCCCAGCATTTT. It translates to CATSESGGRGQPQHF.

The count of this clone is one. CDR3 amino acids: CASSLRVLNGNQPQHF. CDR3 sequence (DNA): TGTGCCAGCAGTTTACGGGTTCTCAACGGCAATCAGCCCCAGCATTTT. V gene TRBV27 combines with J gene TRBJ1-5; D gene unclear. Trimming shortened V by 2 bases and J by 2 bases, and 13 bases separated the two germline ends. CDR1 MNHEY and CDR2 SMNVEV come from the germline V gene (reference sequence). There are 16 residues in the CDR3.

The chain recombines TRBV7-6 with TRBJ2-3; TRBD1 aligns across 8 bases. The CDR3 contains 17 residues. After removal of 5 bases from V and 7 bases from J, the junction contained 17 bases not matched to a gene. Germline V CDR1 and CDR2: SGHVS, FNYEAQ. CDR3 region: CASSPGQGSRGPYTQYF. Here the CDR3 DNA reads TGTGCCAGCAGCCCCGGACAGGGTAGTAGGGGGCCGTATACGCAGTATTTT.

This clone has just one count. This chain uses TRBV11-2 with TRBJ2-2, with 7 bases aligning to TRBD2. The CDR3 is 17 amino acids. The V gene end was trimmed by 7 bases and the J gene end by 6 bases; junction bases not matched to a gene: 17. CDR1 is SGHAT, CDR2 FQNNGV, per germline. As DNA, the CDR3 is TGTGCCAGCACCCCTGGGGACCCAGCGGGACGGGCCGGGGAGCTGTTTTTT. Encoded protein: CASTPGDPAGRAGELFF.

The genes are TRBV19 and TRBJ1-5; tentative D call: TRBD1 (6 bases). The CDR3 length is 17 residues. Germline V gives CDR1 LNHDA, CDR2 SQIVND (reference sequence). Trimming shortened V by 5 bases and J by 1 base, and 18 bases separated the two germline ends. The CDR3 region has the DNA TGTGCCAGTAGTCCCCTCAGGGGTGACGGAAGCAATCAGCCCCAGCATTTT. Translating it yields CASSPLRGDGSNQPQHF.

The V gene is TRBV27, the J gene TRBJ2-1; TRBD2 matches at 11 bases. V lost 5 bases and J lost 8; bases outside the gene matches: 11. The CDR3 contains 16 residues. Germline CDR1 is MNHEY and CDR2 is SMNVEV (reference sequence). The CDR3 nucleotides are TGTGCCAGCAGTCCTCTTTTAGCGGGAGGGTGGGATGAGCAGTTCTTC. It is translated as CASSPLLAGGWDEQFF.

The V call is TRBV5-4, the J call TRBJ2-5, with D tentatively TRBD1 (6 bases). Germline V gives CDR1 SGHNT, CDR2 YYREEE (reference sequence). CDR3 length: 11 residues. V was pared by 3 bases and J by 11 bases, with 11 bases between. CDR3 DNA sequence: TGTGCCAGCAGCTCTTCAGGGGAGCAGTACTTC. This translates into CASSSSGEQYF.

The chain has TRBV7-2 and TRBJ2-5, with D possibly TRBD2 on 5 matching bases. The CDR3 totals 15 residues. Germline V gives CDR1 SGHTA, CDR2 FQGNSA. Trimming stripped 5 bases from V and 4 bases from J, with 17 bases between. The CDR3 spells CASSVVAGRGETQYF. CDR3 in DNA: TGTGCCAGCAGCGTAGTTGCGGGCCGGGGAGAGACCCAGTACTTC.

The rearrangement joins TRBV7-3 to TRBJ2-4; TRBD2 matches at 7 bases. The CDR3 contains 15 residues. V trimming: 5 bases; J trimming: 1 base; junction bases outside the gene matches: 5. CDR1 and CDR2 from the germline V gene are SGHTA and FQGTGA. CDR3 sequence (DNA): TGTGCCAGCAGCCCTACCGGGGGGGCCAAAAACATTCAGTACTTC. Its protein product is CASSPTGGAKNIQYF.

The rearrangement joins TRBV7-6 to TRBJ2-1, with TRBD2 identical over 8 bases. CDR1 is SGHVS and CDR2 is FNYEAQ in the germline V gene. This CDR3 is 13 amino acids long. Trimming removed 1 base from V and 10 bases from J; junction bases left unmatched: 3. The CDR3 protein is CASSLGGGTEQFF. CDR3 coding DNA: TGTGCCAGCAGCTTAGGCGGGGGGACCGAGCAGTTCTTC. The complete variable domain, with remaining parts taken from reference TRBV7-6 and TRBJ2-1, reads GAGVSQSPRYKVTKRGQDVALRCDPISGHVSLYWYRQALGQGPEFLTYFNYEAQQDKSGLPNDRFSAERPEGSISTLTIQRTEQRDSAMYRCASSLGGGTEQFFGPGTRLTVL.

The V and J genes are TRBV5-4 and TRBJ1-1; D unresolved. CDR3 size: 14 residues. Trimming took off 5 bases at V and 2 bases at J, with 13 bases between the two ends. Germline CDR1 reads SGHNT; CDR2 reads YYREEE (reference sequence). Here the CDR3 reads CASSMQVPNTEAFF. The DNA for the CDR3 is TGTGCCAGCAGTATGCAGGTCCCAAACACTGAAGCTTTCTTT.

Notes on this clone: At one of its ends the junction is not consistent with the germline gene, which may arise from a read error. The chain has TRBV7-9 and TRBJ2-5, with D unresolved. Near its end, the DNA agrees better with TRBJ2-7, so the J call may be wrong. The CDR3 is 14 residues long. CDR1 is SEHNR and CDR2 is FQNEAQ in the germline V gene (reference sequence). In DNA, the CDR3 is TGTTCCAGCAGCTTTAGTCTTAGCTCTGGCGAGCAGTACTTC. It specifies CSSSFSLSSGEQYF.

The J gene is TRBJ1-1, the V gene TRBV11-3; unclear D gene. This CDR3 spans 13 amino acids. Trimming took off 3 bases at V and 8 bases at J, with 13 bases between the two ends. From germline, CDR1 is SGHNT and CDR2 YENEEA. The CDR3 region has the DNA TGTGCCAGCAGCTTTTCGGCCTGGGCCGAAGCTTTCTTT. This translates into CASSFSAWAEAFF.

The gene calls are TRBV27 and TRBJ2-2; the match to TRBD2 covers 10 bases. The CDR3 has 18 residues. Losses at the gene ends were 5 bases for V and 6 bases for J; bases not matched to a gene: 15. In germline, CDR1 is MNHEY, CDR2 SMNVEV (reference sequence). The CDR3 protein is CASSRRDSAAGGSGELFF. The CDR3 DNA is TGTGCCAGCAGTAGAAGAGACAGCGCAGCGGGAGGGTCCGGGGAGCTGTTTTTT.

This chain connects TRBV28 to TRBJ2-5; D possibly corresponds to TRBD2 (5 bases). Trimming took off 4 bases at V and 5 bases at J, with 20 bases between the two ends. The CDR3 is 16 amino acids. In germline, CDR1 is MDHEN, CDR2 SYDVKM. The CDR3 loop reads CASSYEVTRGLETQYF. CDR3 nucleotide sequence: TGTGCCAGCAGTTATGAGGTCACCCGAGGGTTGGAGACCCAGTACTTC.

The V and J genes are TRBV29-1 and TRBJ2-2; D is uncertain. This CDR3 contains 14 residues. V lost 3 bases and J 0 bases, leaving 8 bases between the germline ends. Germline V gene lookup returns CDR1 SQVTM and CDR2 ANQGSEA. The DNA for the CDR3 is TGCAGCGTTGATAAGCTGTCGAACACCGGGGAGCTGTTTTTT. Amino acids: CSVDKLSNTGELFF.

The CDR3 reads CASSPPAGGRYEQYF. The CDR3 nucleotides read TGTGCCAGCTCACCACCGGCGGGGGGTCGCTACGAGCAGTACTTC. The chain recombines TRBV18 with TRBJ2-7, with 8 bases matching TRBD2. With V trimmed by 0 bases and J by 3 bases, 4 bases remained unmatched. Germline V gene sequence: CDR1 KGHSH, CDR2 LQKENI. The CDR3 totals 15 residues.

In DNA, the CDR3 is TGTGCCAGCAGTGATGTGTGGGACAGGGCCGACTATGGCTACACCTTC. Protein sequence: CASSDVWDRADYGYTF. V and J are TRBV2 and TRBJ1-2, with 9 bases lining up with TRBD1. This CDR3 spans 16 amino acids. Germline V gene sequence: CDR1 SNHLY, CDR2 FYNNEI. J was trimmed by 3 bases and V by 3 bases; bases with no gene match: 8.

The genes are TRBV2 and TRBJ2-1; 8 nucleotides align to TRBD2. Germline loops: CDR1 SNHLY, CDR2 FYNNEI. V lost 6 bases and J lost 4; bases outside the gene matches: 5. The CDR3 spans 14 residues. In DNA, the CDR3 is TGTGCCAGCAGGGGGGGACTAGTGTACAATGAGCAGTTCTTC. Encoded protein: CASRGGLVYNEQFF.

The V call is TRBV6-6, the J call TRBJ2-7; 8 bases are shared with TRBD2. V was clipped by 0 bases and J by 1 base; unmatched bases: 5. Looked up from germline, CDR1 is MNHNY and CDR2 is SVGAGI (reference sequence). The CDR3 is made up of 16 amino acids. The DNA of the CDR3 is TGTGCCAGCAGTTACTCGGGGACTAGGCCGTCCTACGAGCAGTACTTC. This codes for CASSYSGTRPSYEQYF.

A few counts support this clone. The chain joins TRBV6-1 to TRBJ1-1; TRBD1 matches 10 bases. With 6 bases clipped from V and 5 bases from J, the junction kept 6 bases outside the gene matches. The CDR3 covers 14 residues. Looked up from germline, CDR1 is MNHNS and CDR2 is SASEGT. CDR3 amino acids: CASRGTGVGTEAFF. The DNA of the CDR3 is TGTGCCAGCAGGGGGACAGGGGTGGGGACTGAAGCTTTCTTT.

The CDR3 reads CASRVQGADYGYTF. The DNA of the CDR3 is TGTGCCAGCAGAGTACAGGGGGCAGACTATGGCTACACCTTC. The V call is TRBV28, the J call TRBJ1-2, with 9 bases matching TRBD1. Trimming at V came to 6 bases and at J to 3 bases, leaving 5 bases not matched to a gene. This CDR3 is 14 amino acids long. CDR1 MDHEN and CDR2 SYDVKM come from the germline V gene.

The rearrangement links TRBV27 to TRBJ1-5, with TRBD1 matching over 9 bases. Trimming removed 7 bases from V and 3 bases from J; junction bases left unmatched: 7. Germline loops: CDR1 MNHEY, CDR2 SMNVEV (reference sequence). The CDR3 sequence is 15 residues long. The CDR3 reads CASKPGQGPNQPQHF. DNA for the CDR3: TGTGCCAGCAAGCCGGGACAGGGTCCCAATCAGCCCCAGCATTTT.

The CDR3 nucleotides read TGTGCCAGCAGAGATGGAGGGGTGGGAGAGACCCAGTACTTC. Encoded protein: CASRDGGVGETQYF. V and J are TRBV6-4 and TRBJ2-5; D possibly corresponds to TRBD2 (6 bases). Per germline, CDR1 MRHNA and CDR2 SNTAGT. The CDR3 totals 14 residues. Trimming pared 6 bases from V and 4 bases from J, leaving 15 bases between.